This T cell receptor (beta chain) was sequenced in a study of T cells after yellow fever vaccination. With 1 base clipped from V and 8 bases from J, the junction kept 9 bases outside the gene matches. Per germline, CDR1 SGHRS and CDR2 YFSETQ. This CDR3 is built from 16 residues. Template switching by 5'RACE produced TCR cDNA, adding a universal primer site and UMIs. One entry per CDR3 protein results from TCRdb running MiXCR on the 5' RACE reads. Of a few hundred thousand distinct CDR3 sequences in the sample, around a sixth were seen once. The chain is built from TRBV5-1 and TRBJ2-1, with 10 nucleotides matching TRBD2. The clonotype originates from a man between 18 and 35 years old who received the YFV17D yellow fever vaccine. The sequencing used PBMCs, collected around 5 days after the first yellow fever vaccination. The CDR3 nucleotides read TGCGCCAGCAGCTTGCTGTCTAGCGGGGGATCCGATGAGCAGTTCTTC. Protein product: CASSLLSSGGSDEQFF.